This entry lists 18 T cell receptor beta chains sequenced from one sample in a study of T-cell memory formation after mild COVID-19. TCRdb reprocessed the 5' RACE reads with MiXCR, giving one entry per CDR3 protein. The repertoire holds roughly 150,000 distinct CDR3 sequences, 10% to 15% seen once, with 3% to 4% in the top ten. Sequencing input: PBMCs or a T cell subset sorted from them (not recorded which). The source of these receptors is a man aged 18 to 29 who had mild COVID-19 (a few samples of this study predate the infection). Cell type and time point are not known.

V usage is TRBV27 and J usage is TRBJ1-2; D not resolved. The CDR3 sequence is 13 residues long. Trimming took off 2 bases at V and 6 bases at J, with 10 bases between the two ends. Germline assignment: CDR1 MNHEY and CDR2 SMNVEV (reference sequence). The CDR3 spells CASSLRGGNGYTF. The CDR3 DNA sequence: TGTGCCAGCAGTTTACGGGGAGGGAATGGCTACACCTTC.

This clonotype appeared a few times. This chain connects TRBV7-2 to TRBJ2-1; D unclear. The ends were cut back, 1 base at V and 9 bases at J, with 4 bases in the middle. CDR3 length: 11 amino acids. Germline V gene lookup returns CDR1 SGHTA and CDR2 FQGNSA. The CDR3 here is CASSLVLEQFF. In nucleotides, the CDR3 is TGTGCCAGCAGCTTAGTTCTTGAGCAGTTCTTC.

The chain recombines TRBV20-1 with TRBJ2-3; 10 nucleotides agree with TRBD2. CDR1 is DFQATT, CDR2 SNEGSKA, per germline (reference sequence). Trimming at V came to 6 bases and at J to 5 bases, leaving 11 bases not matched to a gene. The CDR3 length is 15 residues. The CDR3 DNA reads as TGCAGTGCCCTCAGTGGGAGCGGGGGGGGAGATACGCAGTATTTT. It encodes CSALSGSGGGDTQYF.

This clonotype was seen a few times. The gene calls are TRBV3-1 and TRBJ2-3; D assignment may be TRBD1 or TRBD2 (5 bases each). V gave up 3 bases and J gave up 2 bases, with 12 bases separating them. The CDR3 runs 15 residues. CDR1 is LGHDT, CDR2 YNNKEL, per germline (reference sequence). CDR3 sequence: CASSQAGTNTDTQYF. The CDR3 DNA follows: TGTGCCAGCAGCCAGGCCGGGACGAACACAGATACGCAGTATTTT.

There are a few counts of this clonotype. This chain uses TRBV6-2 or TRBV6-3 with TRBJ2-3; D is unresolved. Germline V gene sequence: CDR1 MNHEY, CDR2 SVGEGT. This CDR3 comprises 13 residues. Between the trimmed V and J ends, which lost 8 bases and 2 bases, there was a span of 11 bases. The CDR3 spells CASQRDYTDTQYF. The CDR3 bases are TGTGCCAGCCAAAGGGATTACACAGATACGCAGTATTTT.

As DNA, the CDR3 is TGCAGCGCCACCGGTAAAGGAGAGACCCAGTACTTC. It yields the protein CSATGKGETQYF. The V gene is TRBV29-1, the J gene TRBJ2-5, with D unresolved. The CDR3 runs to 12 residues. The germline V and J ends were trimmed by 7 bases and 4 bases, with 13 bases remaining between them. Germline CDR1 reads SQVTM; CDR2 reads ANQGSEA.

The chain carries TRBV3-1 and TRBJ2-1; TRBD1 is a possible D gene (6 bases). The CDR3 sequence is 14 residues long. CDR1 and CDR2 from the germline V gene are LGHDT and YNNKEL (reference sequence). The germline V and J ends were trimmed by 4 bases and 4 bases, with 11 bases remaining between them. This CDR3 reads CASSLRGQYNEQFF. The DNA for the CDR3 is TGTGCCAGCAGCCTCCGCGGACAGTACAATGAGCAGTTCTTC.

This clonotype was found a few times. The genes are TRBV4-3 and TRBJ1-2; the match to TRBD1 covers 7 bases. Per the germline V gene, CDR1 is LGHNA and CDR2 is YSLEER. J was trimmed by 4 bases and V by 0 bases; bases with no gene match: 5. This CDR3 spans 15 amino acids. The CDR3 sequence is CASSQDFNRGYGYTF. The CDR3 nucleotides are TGCGCCAGCAGCCAAGACTTTAACAGGGGCTATGGCTACACCTTC.

V and J are TRBV6-6 and TRBJ2-2; no clear D. CDR3 length: 16 residues. Germline V gene data show CDR1 as MNHNY and CDR2 as SVGAGI (reference sequence). Trimming removed 6 bases from V and 6 bases from J, with 20 bases in between. This CDR3 is CASSFRVLRRAGELFF. CDR3 coding DNA: TGTGCCAGCAGCTTCCGGGTCCTCCGTCGTGCCGGGGAGCTGTTTTTT.

The chain carries TRBV3-1 and TRBJ1-3; TRBD1 might be the D (5 bases). The V gene's germline CDR1 is LGHDT and CDR2 YNNKEL (reference sequence). This CDR3 is built from 15 residues. V lost 3 bases and J 0 bases, leaving 9 bases between the germline ends. The CDR3 coding sequence is TGTGCCAGCAGCCACGGAGGACACTCTGGAAACACCATATATTTT. Its translation is CASSHGGHSGNTIYF.

The chain joins TRBV24-1 to TRBJ2-1; 8 positions match TRBD1. Per the germline V gene, CDR1 is KGHDR and CDR2 is SFDVKD. Germline trimming cut 3 bases from V and 7 bases from J; bases unmatched to any gene: 16. The CDR3 loop spans 18 amino acids. CDR3 sequence: CATSDQPYGQGGTNEQFF. DNA of the CDR3: TGTGCCACCAGTGATCAACCCTACGGACAGGGAGGAACTAATGAGCAGTTCTTC.

This clonotype was counted between two and nine times. The chain recombines TRBV20-1 with TRBJ2-2; 8 nucleotides align to TRBD1. Germline assignment: CDR1 DFQATT and CDR2 SNEGSKA (reference sequence). There are 13 residues in the CDR3. Trimming took 5 bases from V and 4 from J; bases not matched to a gene: 3. CDR3 sequence reads: CSAPGQATGELFF. The CDR3 DNA follows: TGCAGTGCTCCGGGACAGGCCACCGGGGAGCTGTTTTTT.

The rearrangement uses TRBV19 and TRBJ1-2; a possible D gene is TRBD1 (5 bases). Germline V lookup: CDR1 LNHDA, CDR2 SQIVND (reference sequence). This CDR3 comprises 15 residues. Trimming left V 11 bases short and J 0 bases short, with 19 bases between. For the CDR3, the DNA is TGTGCCGCTAAAGAACAGGCTTATTCTAACTATGGCTACACCTTC. Protein product: CAAKEQAYSNYGYTF.

This clonotype appeared many times. The rearrangement joins TRBV7-2 to TRBJ1-6; unclear D gene. CDR1 SGHTA and CDR2 FQGNSA come from the germline V gene. This CDR3 is built from 14 residues. V lost 6 bases and J 9 bases, leaving 15 bases between the germline ends. CDR3 DNA: TGTGCCAGCAGACGGCAGAAGGAGGGTTCACCCCTCCACTTT. Its translation: CASRRQKEGSPLHF.

This chain links TRBV5-1 with TRBJ2-2; the match to TRBD2 covers 10 bases. This CDR3 contains 17 residues. Germline trimming cut 0 bases from V and 4 bases from J; bases unmatched to any gene: 6. CDR1 is SGHRS, CDR2 YFSETQ, per germline. The CDR3 DNA is TGCGCCAGCAGCTTGGCCAGCGGGGGGGCCGTCACCGGGGAGCTGTTTTTT. Protein sequence: CASSLASGGAVTGELFF.

The V and J genes are TRBV25-1 and TRBJ1-2; possibly TRBD1 for D (5 bases). Germline loops: CDR1 MGHDK, CDR2 SYGVNS. V was pared by 1 base and J by 8 bases, with 14 bases between. This CDR3 has 14 residues. The CDR3 sequence is CASSESPGQGGYTF. In DNA, the CDR3 is TGTGCCAGCAGTGAATCCCCAGGGCAGGGCGGCTACACCTTC.

The chain recombines TRBV11-2 with TRBJ2-3; possible D gene TRBD2, 6 bases. CDR3 size: 17 residues. Germline CDR1 and CDR2: SGHAT and FQNNGV. The germline V and J ends were trimmed by 1 base and 0 bases, with 14 bases remaining between them. The CDR3 DNA sequence: TGTGCCAGCAGCTTAGGGGCGGGGACCCGTAGCACAGATACGCAGTATTTT. This encodes CASSLGAGTRSTDTQYF. The full variable domain, with the rest looked up from reference TRBV11-2 and TRBJ2-3, is EAGVAQSPRYKIIEKRQSVAFWCNPISGHATLYWYQQILGQGPKLLIQFQNNGVVDDSQLPKDRFSAERLKGVDSTLKIQPAKLEDSAVYLCASSLGAGTRSTDTQYFGPGTRLTVL.

The chain has TRBV7-6 and TRBJ1-4; 9 bases align to TRBD1. Germline values: CDR1 SGHVS, CDR2 FNYEAQ. Trimming at V came to 1 base and at J to 8 bases, leaving 8 bases not matched to a gene. The CDR3 has 16 residues. Here the CDR3 DNA reads TGTGCCAGCAGCTTAGGGCCGGGACAGGGACGAGAAAAACTGTTTTTT. Protein sequence: CASSLGPGQGREKLFF.